This TCR beta chain emerged from a study of siplizumab effects on memory and regulatory T cells. Whole-study findings and limits: Sequences that were alloreactive and traceable to unstimulated CD4+ memory cells were significantly reduced by siplizumab. The alloresponse seemed to draw substantially on naive T cells, which appeared more diverse than memory cells.

Concerning this clone itself: The target antigen is unknown.

Produced via immunoSEQ multiplex PCR; TCRdb's table is partial and in-frame only. The table lists around 99,000 clones, 90% to 95% of them singletons. CDR3 length: 14 residues. Germline CDR1 SGHVS, CDR2 FQNEAQ. The V and J ends lost 3 bases and 7 bases respectively, with 10 bases between them. The rearrangement links TRBV7-8 to TRBJ1-6, with D possibly being TRBD1 (5 bases). Material for sequencing was Tregs sorted from blood. The clonotype comes from a human donor in good health. In DNA, the CDR3 is TGTGCCAGCAGCTTCGGGGGGAGGAATTCACCCCTCCACTTT. Its translation: CASSFGGRNSPLHF. Together with reference TRBV7-8 and TRBJ1-6, the CDR3 gives the full variable domain: GAGVSQSPRYKVAKRGQDVALRCDPISGHVSLFWYQQALGQGPEFLTYFQNEAQLDKSGLPSDRFFAERPEGSVSTLKIQRTQQEDSAVYLCASSFGGRNSPLHFGNGTRLTVT.